The subject of this entry is one T cell receptor beta chain. The antigen it binds to is not known. Per-nucleotide qualities are absent, and no much larger clonotype sits a single base away. For the CD8 naive samples, CD45RO-negative cells were positively selected for CCR7, yielding a CD45RA+CCR7+ population from which TemRA cells were excluded. The donors were healthy, HIV-negative adults who had no recently reported acute infections or vaccinations. Only Caucasian adults living in Nashville, Tennessee, USA were represented among the donors. Blood was collected by leukapheresis, and PBMCs were isolated by Ficoll-Histopaque density gradient centrifugation and then cryopreserved in liquid nitrogen vapor phase. Analytical flow cytometry was used to check the purity and quantity of each magnetically sorted T cell population. From each sorted fraction, genomic DNA was isolated and quantified by UV absorbance on a Nanodrop 2000c.

This entry is derived from a study of shared clonotypes between healthy human individuals (dated by TCRdb to the early 2020s). About the investigation overall: The cohort included a few men and a couple of women between 18 and 49 years of age. To increase sequencing depth and limit assay-specific biases, TCR repertoire library preparation and sequencing were carried out by different laboratories using diverse techniques. Between about 0.8 and 9 billion PBMCs per donor were obtained by leukapheresis. For each donor, CD4 naive and CD4 memory were each run on three plates, CD8 naive on two plates, and CD8 memory on one plate. To estimate repertoire size and how much clonotype sharing occurs between individuals, the study deeply sequenced the blood TCR repertoires of roughly 5 healthy adults. The investigation overall reported the following: Naive subsets generally had larger estimated clonotype richness than memory subsets did. Incomplete sequencing was indicated by rarefaction of sorted-subset datasets, despite the large sequencing depth. Sampling was restricted to blood, and TCR repertoires in tissue are likely to differ from TCR repertoires in blood. Compared with non-shared clonotypes, clonotypes shared by all four sorted-subset donors had higher generation probabilities. Pairwise subsampling indicated that sequencing depth was expected to affect the degree of clonotype sharing among donors. The small number of donors limited the genetic and exposure-history diversity represented. About 5% of naive CD4, around 3.6% of naive CD8, approximately 2% of memory CD4, and over 0.35% of memory CD8 clonotypes were shared across a few donors.

The CDR3 holds 15 amino acids from the cysteine to the phenylalanine. Only the CDR3 part of the read is kept: 45 bases, read in frame from the first base. Sequences MNHEY (CDR1) and SVGAGI (CDR2) are obtained from the germline V gene. At the junction V is shortened by 7 bases and J by 4 bases, with 16 bases in between. Using the deep immunoSEQ assay, TCR CDR3 regions were amplified from genomic DNA by multiplex PCR. For each cell subset, the extracted genomic DNA was distributed evenly across all wells of several immunoSEQ 96-well plates, and each plate served as one replicate. For sorted subsets, 200 to 250 ng of genomic DNA, equivalent to 30,000 or so T cell genomes, went into each replicate PCR. Purified libraries were quantified with a Qubit 3.0 fluorometer, sized on a Bioanalyzer 2100, and re-quantified with the KAPA Library Quantification kit. Every immunoSEQ 96-well plate was sequenced on a separate single-read 150-cycle Illumina NextSeq 550 flow cell. As for the authors' bioinformatics: The immunoSEQ output contained only junctional sequences without quality scores, so filtering could not match that applied to full-length reads. To assign V/J genes and CDR3, sequences were annotated against IMGT germline references using PyIR, a Python wrapper for IgBLAST v1.9. Reads were removed for weak V/J assignments (E-value above 1e-6), missing CDR3, stop codons, out-of-frame junctions, or ambiguous translated residues. V3J clonotypes were defined as sequences sharing the same inferred V gene, J gene, and CDR3 amino acid sequence. Percentage overlap between repertoires was computed as shared unique clonotypes divided by the size of the smaller repertoire. Richness of each repertoire was evaluated using RTK rarefaction, the Chao1 estimator, and Recon v2.1 estimates of unobserved clonotypes. OLGA was used to compute generation probabilities for all TCRbeta clonotypes that the gDNA method yielded from several donors. This immuneACCESS table, as held by TCRdb, lists in-frame sequences with V and J called but not all clones. Of the missing ones, under half trace to an unresolved V gene in checked studies; the others have no known cause. V and J calls and clone size are those listed in that table; D and trimming were worked out from the DNA. This sample holds roughly 2.1 million clones; approximately 94% were observed only once. 1.5% to 2% of the sample is in the top ten clones.

This receptor was taken from a young man in good health. Some clones in this sample may be carry-over from other donors' samples. The sequencing sample was made of naive CD8+ T cells from PBMCs. The cell subset or site label, read with the paper, signifies: CD45RA+CCR7+. The rearranged segments are TRBV6-5 and TRBJ2-2; TRBD1 is possibly the D segment (6 matching bases). The CDR3 here reads CASKLPRGGTGELFF. The sequence in DNA is TGTGCCAGCAAACTCCCCCGAGGGGGCACCGGGGAGCTGTTTTTT.